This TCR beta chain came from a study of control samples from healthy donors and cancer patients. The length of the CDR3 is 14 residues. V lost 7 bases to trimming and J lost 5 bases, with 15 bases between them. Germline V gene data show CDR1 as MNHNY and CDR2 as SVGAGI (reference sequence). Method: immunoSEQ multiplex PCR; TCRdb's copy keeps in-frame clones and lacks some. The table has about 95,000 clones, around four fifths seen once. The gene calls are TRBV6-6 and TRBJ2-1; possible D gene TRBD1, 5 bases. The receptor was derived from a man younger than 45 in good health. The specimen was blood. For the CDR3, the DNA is TGTGCCAGCACGGACACGTCGGATCACAATGAGCAGTTCTTC. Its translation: CASTDTSDHNEQFF.